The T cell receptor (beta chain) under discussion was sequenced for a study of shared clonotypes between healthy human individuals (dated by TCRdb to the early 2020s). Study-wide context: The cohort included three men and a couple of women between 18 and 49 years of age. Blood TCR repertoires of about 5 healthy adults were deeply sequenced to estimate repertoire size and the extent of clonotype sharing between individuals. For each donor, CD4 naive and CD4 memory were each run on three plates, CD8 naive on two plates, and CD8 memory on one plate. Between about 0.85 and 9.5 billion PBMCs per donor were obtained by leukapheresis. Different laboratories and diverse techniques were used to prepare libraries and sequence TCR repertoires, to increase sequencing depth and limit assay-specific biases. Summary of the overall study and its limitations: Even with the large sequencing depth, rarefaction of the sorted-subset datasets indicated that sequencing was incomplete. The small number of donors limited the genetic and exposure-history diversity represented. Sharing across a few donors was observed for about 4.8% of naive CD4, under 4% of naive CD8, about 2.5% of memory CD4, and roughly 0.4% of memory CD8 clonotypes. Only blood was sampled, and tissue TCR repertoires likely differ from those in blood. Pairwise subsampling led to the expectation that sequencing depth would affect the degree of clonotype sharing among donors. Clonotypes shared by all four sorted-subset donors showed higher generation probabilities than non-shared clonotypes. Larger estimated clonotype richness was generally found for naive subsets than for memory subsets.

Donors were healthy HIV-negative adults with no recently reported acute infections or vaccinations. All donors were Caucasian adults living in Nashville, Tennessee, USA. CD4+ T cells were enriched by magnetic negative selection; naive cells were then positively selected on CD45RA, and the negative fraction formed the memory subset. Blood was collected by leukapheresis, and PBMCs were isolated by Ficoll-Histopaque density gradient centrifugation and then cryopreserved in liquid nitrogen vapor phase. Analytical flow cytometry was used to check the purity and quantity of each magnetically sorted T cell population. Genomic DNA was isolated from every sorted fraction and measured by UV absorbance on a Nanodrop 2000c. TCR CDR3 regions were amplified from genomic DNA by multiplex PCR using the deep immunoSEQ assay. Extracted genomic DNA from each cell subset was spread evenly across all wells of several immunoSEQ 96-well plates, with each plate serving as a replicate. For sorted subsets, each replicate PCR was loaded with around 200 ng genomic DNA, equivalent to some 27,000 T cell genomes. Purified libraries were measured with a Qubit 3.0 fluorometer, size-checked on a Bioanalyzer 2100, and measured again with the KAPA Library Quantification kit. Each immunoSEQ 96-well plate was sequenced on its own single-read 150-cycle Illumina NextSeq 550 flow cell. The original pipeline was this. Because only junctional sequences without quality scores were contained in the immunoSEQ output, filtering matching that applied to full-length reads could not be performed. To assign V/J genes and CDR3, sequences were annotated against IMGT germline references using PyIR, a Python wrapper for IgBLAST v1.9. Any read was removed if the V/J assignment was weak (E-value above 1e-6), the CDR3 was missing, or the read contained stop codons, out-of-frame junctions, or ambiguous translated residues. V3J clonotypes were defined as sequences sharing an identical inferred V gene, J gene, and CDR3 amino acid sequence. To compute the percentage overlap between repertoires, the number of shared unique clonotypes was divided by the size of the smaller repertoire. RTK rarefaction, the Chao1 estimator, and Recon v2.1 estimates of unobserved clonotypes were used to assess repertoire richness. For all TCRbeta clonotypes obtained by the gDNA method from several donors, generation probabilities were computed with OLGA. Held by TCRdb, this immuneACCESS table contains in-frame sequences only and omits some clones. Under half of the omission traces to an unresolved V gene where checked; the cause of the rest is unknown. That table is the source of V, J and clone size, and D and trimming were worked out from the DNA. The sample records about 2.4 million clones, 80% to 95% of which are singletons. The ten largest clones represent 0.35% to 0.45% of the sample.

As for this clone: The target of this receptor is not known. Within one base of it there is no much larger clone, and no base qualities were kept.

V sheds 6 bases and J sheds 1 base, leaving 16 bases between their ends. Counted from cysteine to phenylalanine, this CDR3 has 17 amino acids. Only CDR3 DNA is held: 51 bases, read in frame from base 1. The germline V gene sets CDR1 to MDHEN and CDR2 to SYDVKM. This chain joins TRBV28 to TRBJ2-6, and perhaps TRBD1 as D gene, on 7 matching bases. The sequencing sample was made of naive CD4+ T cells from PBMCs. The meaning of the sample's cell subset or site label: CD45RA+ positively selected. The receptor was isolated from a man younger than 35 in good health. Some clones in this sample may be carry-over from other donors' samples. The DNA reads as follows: TGTGCCAGCAGCTTCGCGGGACAGCCTTCTGGGGCCAACGTCCTGACTTTC. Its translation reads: CASSFAGQPSGANVLTF.